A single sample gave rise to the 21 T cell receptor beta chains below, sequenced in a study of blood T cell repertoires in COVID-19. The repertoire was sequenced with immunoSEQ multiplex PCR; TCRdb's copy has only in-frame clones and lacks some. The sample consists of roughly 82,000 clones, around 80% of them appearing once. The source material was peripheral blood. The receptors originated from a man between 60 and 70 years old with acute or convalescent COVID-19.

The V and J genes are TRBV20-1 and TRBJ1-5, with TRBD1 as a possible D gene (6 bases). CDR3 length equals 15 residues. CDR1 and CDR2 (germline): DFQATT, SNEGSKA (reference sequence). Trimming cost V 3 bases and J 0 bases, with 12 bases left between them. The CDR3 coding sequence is TGCAGTGCTAGTCATACAGGGAATAGCAATCAGCCCCAGCATTTT. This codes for CSASHTGNSNQPQHF.

CDR3 region: CASSQWRPSNQPQHF. The CDR3, as DNA: TGCGCCAGCAGTCAATGGAGACCGAGCAATCAGCCCCAGCATTTT. The chain has TRBV23-1 and TRBJ1-5, with D unclear. TRBV23-1 belongs to the ORF category, with a function that is uncertain. The CDR3 loop spans 15 amino acids. Trimming removed 1 base at V and 1 base at J, with 8 bases between.

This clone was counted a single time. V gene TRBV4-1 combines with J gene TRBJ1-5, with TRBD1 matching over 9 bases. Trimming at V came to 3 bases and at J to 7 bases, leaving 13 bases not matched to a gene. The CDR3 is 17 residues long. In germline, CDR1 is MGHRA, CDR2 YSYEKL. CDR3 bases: TGCGCCAGCAGCCACTTGCCGGGACAGGGTAGGGGACAGCCCCAGCATTTT. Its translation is CASSHLPGQGRGQPQHF.

The CDR3 DNA reads TGTGCCAGCAGCCAAGATAATGGGCTCCTCCATTCACCCCTCCACTTT. It yields the protein CASSQDNGLLHSPLHF. The J gene is TRBJ1-6, the V gene TRBV3-1 (or the pseudogene TRBV3-2); D gene ambiguous. Germline V gene sequence: CDR1 LGHDT, CDR2 YNNKEL (reference sequence). CDR3 length: 16 residues. V lost 0 bases and J lost 8, with 14 bases in between.

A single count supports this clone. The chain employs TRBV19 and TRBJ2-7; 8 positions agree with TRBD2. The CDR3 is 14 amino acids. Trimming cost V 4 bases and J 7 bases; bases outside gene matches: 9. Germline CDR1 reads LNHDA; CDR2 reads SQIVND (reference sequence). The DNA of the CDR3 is TGTGCCAGTAGTACTTCCAGCGGGAGCCTTGAGCAGTACTTC. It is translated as CASSTSSGSLEQYF.

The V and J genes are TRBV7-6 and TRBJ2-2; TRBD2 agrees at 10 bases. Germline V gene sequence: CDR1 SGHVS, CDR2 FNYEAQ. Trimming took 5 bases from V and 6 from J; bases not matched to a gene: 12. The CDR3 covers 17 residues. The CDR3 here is CASSPRLLAGAPGELFF. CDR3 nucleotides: TGTGCCAGCAGCCCGAGACTTCTAGCGGGAGCCCCCGGGGAGCTGTTTTTT.

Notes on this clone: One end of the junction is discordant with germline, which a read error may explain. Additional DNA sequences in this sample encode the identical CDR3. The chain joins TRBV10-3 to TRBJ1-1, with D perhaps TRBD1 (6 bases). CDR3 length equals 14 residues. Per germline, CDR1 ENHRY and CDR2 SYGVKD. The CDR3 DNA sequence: TGTGCCATCAGTGGGACAGCTTTGAACACTGAAGCTTTTTTT. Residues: CAISGTALNTEAFF.

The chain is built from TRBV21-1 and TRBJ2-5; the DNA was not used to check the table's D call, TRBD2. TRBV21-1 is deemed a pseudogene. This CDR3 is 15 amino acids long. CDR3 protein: CASSTGLAGGETQYF. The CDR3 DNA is TGTGCCAGCAGCACGGGACTAGCGGGAGGAGAGACCCAGTACTTC.

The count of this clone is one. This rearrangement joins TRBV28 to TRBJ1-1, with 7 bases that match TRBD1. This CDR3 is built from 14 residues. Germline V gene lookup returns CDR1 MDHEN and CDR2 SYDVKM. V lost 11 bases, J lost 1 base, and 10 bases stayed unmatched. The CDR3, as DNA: TGTGCCGCCTGCCCAGGGACAGCGAACACTGAAGCTTTCTTT. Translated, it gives CAACPGTANTEAFF.

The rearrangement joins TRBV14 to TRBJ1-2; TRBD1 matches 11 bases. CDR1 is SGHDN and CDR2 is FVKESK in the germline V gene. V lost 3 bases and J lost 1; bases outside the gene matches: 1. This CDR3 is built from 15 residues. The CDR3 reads CASSQGQGVNYGYTF. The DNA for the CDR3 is TGTGCCAGCAGCCAGGGACAGGGGGTTAACTATGGCTACACCTTC.

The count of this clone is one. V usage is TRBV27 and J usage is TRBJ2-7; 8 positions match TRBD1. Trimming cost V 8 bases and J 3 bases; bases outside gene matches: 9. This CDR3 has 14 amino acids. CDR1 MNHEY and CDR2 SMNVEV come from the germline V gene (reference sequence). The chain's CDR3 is CASWSGTGHYEQYF. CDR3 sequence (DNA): TGTGCCAGCTGGTCCGGGACAGGACACTACGAGCAGTACTTC.

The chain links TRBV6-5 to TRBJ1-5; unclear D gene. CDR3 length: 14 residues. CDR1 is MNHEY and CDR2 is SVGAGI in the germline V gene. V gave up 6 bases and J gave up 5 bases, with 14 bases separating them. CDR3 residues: CASSARLRDQPQHF. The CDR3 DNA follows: TGTGCCAGCAGCGCCAGGTTACGCGATCAGCCCCAGCATTTT.

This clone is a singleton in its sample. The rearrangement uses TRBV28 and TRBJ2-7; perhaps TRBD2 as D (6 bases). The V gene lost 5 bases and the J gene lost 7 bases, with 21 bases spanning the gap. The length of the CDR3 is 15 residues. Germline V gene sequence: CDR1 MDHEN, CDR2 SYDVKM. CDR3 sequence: CASSDSGTSPREQYF. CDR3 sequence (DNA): TGTGCCAGCAGTGATTCAGGGACTTCCCCCAGAGAGCAGTACTTC.

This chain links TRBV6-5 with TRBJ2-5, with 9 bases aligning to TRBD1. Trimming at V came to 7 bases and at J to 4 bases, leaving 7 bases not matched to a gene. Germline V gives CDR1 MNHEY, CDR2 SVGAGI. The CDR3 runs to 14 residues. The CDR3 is CASTWGQGAETQYF. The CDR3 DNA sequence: TGTGCCAGCACCTGGGGACAGGGAGCAGAGACCCAGTACTTC.

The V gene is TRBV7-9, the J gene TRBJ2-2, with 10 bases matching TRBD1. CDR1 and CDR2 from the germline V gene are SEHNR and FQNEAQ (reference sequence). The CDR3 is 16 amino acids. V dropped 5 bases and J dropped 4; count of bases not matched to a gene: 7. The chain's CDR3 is CASSLGQGVGTGELFF. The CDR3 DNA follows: TGTGCCAGCAGCCTAGGACAGGGGGTTGGCACCGGGGAGCTGTTTTTT.

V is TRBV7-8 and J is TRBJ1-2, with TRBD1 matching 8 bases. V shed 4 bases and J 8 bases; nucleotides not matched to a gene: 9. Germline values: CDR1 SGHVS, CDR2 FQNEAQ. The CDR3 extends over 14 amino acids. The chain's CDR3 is CASSSRTGNSGYTF. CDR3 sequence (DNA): TGTGCCAGCAGCTCCCGGACAGGGAATAGCGGCTACACCTTC.

CDR3 loop: CASNRGGAGSGNTIYF. The CDR3 nucleotides read TGTGCCAGCAACAGAGGGGGGGCAGGGTCTGGAAACACCATATATTTT. V is TRBV5-6 and J is TRBJ1-3; a weak D match, TRBD1 (6 bases). Germline V gene sequence: CDR1 SGHDT, CDR2 YYEEEE. The CDR3 extends over 16 amino acids. V was clipped by 6 bases and J by 1 base, with 17 bases between them.

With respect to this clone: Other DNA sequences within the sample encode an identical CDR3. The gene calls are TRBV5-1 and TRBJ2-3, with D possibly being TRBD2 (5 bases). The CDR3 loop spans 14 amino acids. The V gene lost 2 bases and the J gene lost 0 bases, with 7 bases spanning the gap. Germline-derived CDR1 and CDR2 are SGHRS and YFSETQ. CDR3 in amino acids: CASSLGGSTDTQYF. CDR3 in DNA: TGCGCCAGCAGCTTAGGAGGTAGCACAGATACGCAGTATTTT.

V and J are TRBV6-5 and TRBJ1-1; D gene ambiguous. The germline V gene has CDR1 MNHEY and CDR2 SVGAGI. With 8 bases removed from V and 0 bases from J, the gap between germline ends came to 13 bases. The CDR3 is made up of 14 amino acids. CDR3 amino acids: CASRQIAMNTEAFF. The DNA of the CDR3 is TGTGCCAGCCGCCAGATCGCCATGAACACTGAAGCTTTCTTT.

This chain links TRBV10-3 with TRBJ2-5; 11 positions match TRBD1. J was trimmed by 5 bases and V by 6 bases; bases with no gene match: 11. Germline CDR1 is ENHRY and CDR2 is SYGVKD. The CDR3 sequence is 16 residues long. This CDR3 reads CAIRSSLGQGEETQYF. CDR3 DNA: TGTGCCATCAGGTCTTCCTTGGGACAGGGGGAGGAGACCCAGTACTTC.

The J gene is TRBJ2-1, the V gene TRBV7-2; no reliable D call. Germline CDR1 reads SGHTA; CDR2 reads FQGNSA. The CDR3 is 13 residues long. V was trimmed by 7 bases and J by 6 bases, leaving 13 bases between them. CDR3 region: CASTVDRGNEQFF. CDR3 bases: TGTGCCAGCACCGTAGACCGAGGCAATGAGCAGTTCTTC. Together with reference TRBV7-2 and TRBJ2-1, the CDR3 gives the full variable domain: GAGVSQSPSNKVTEKGKDVELRCDPISGHTALYWYRQSLGQGLEFLIYFQGNSAPDKSGLPSDRFSAERTGGSVSTLTIQRTQQEDSAVYLCASTVDRGNEQFFGPGTRLTVL.